Each of the 7 T cell receptor beta chains below was sequenced from the same sample in a study of Graves' ophthalmopathy and Graves' hyperthyroidism. From RNA, the CDR3 regions of TCR beta chains were amplified and sequenced. An initial RT-PCR round employing HTBI primers preceded a second-round multiplex PCR. TCRdb itself ran the multiplex PCR reads through MiXCR, one entry per CDR3 protein. The data hold 400,000 or so distinct CDR3 sequences, with 15% observed a single time. The source material was peripheral blood. Source of these receptors: a woman between 18 and 30 years old with stable Graves' hyperthyroidism.

The V gene is TRBV20-1, the J gene TRBJ1-1, with 8 nucleotides matching TRBD1. Looked up from germline, CDR1 is DFQATT and CDR2 is SNEGSKA (reference sequence). V gave up 6 bases and J gave up 6 bases; unmatched junction bases: 9. The CDR3 has 13 amino acids. The CDR3 loop is CSATTGASAEAFF. As DNA, the CDR3 is TGCAGTGCCACGACAGGGGCCTCCGCTGAAGCTTTCTTT.

In its sample, this clonotype was seen many times. The gene calls are TRBV28 and TRBJ1-2; no clear D gene. CDR1 is MDHEN, CDR2 SYDVKM, per germline. This CDR3 region has 15 residues. Trimming took off 5 bases at V and 5 bases at J, with 18 bases between the two ends. The CDR3 DNA follows: TGTGCCAGCAGTGTTTCTGGTGGGGTAGGGTATGGCTACACCTTC. Protein: CASSVSGGVGYGYTF.

About this clonotype: Given the absence of the conserved phenylalanine or tryptophan at the CDR3 end, a read error is likely. The DNA is left out, because the CDR3 cannot be placed on it with certainty; the CDR3 is given as TCRdb lists it. The genes are TRBV15 and TRBJ1-1; the table's D call of TRBD1 was not tested on the DNA. 15 amino acids form the CDR3, both terminal residues included. Germline CDR1 LNHNV, CDR2 YYDKDF (reference sequence). The CDR3 sequence: CATSRDRGLGTEACL.

This clonotype was picked up many times. Being one base from a much bigger clone, this may be a read error. The CDR3 DNA reads as TGTGCCAGCAGTTACTCGACAGCGAACACTGAAGCTTTCTTT. Encoded protein: CASSYSTANTEAFF. The V call is TRBV6-5, the J call TRBJ1-1; D is perhaps TRBD1 (5 bases). The CDR3 covers 14 residues. The V end was cut by 0 bases, the J end by 1 base, with 6 bases between. Germline V gene sequence: CDR1 MNHEY, CDR2 SVGAGI.

This clonotype was counted at least ten times. V and J are TRBV11-3 and TRBJ1-1; D unresolved. The CDR3 length is 14 residues. V lost 5 bases, J lost 1 base, and 11 bases lay in between. Germline V gene sequence: CDR1 SGHNT, CDR2 YENEEA. CDR3: CASSPAGSNTEAFF. CDR3 nucleotides: TGTGCCAGCAGCCCGGCCGGATCGAACACTGAAGCTTTCTTT.

This clonotype was counted ten times or more. The CDR3 DNA reads as TGCGCCAGCAGCCCGGACGGAGTCTCTGGAAACACCATATATTTT. It specifies CASSPDGVSGNTIYF. This chain uses TRBV5-1 with TRBJ1-3; no clear D. Per the germline V gene, CDR1 is SGHRS and CDR2 is YFSETQ. The germline V and J ends were trimmed by 4 bases and 0 bases, with 11 bases remaining between them. The CDR3 spans 15 residues.

This clonotype was observed at least ten times. J is TRBJ2-3 and V is TRBV24-1; D remains unclear. The V gene's germline CDR1 is KGHDR and CDR2 SFDVKD. With 9 bases removed from V and 0 bases from J, the gap between germline ends came to 9 bases. The CDR3 sequence is 13 residues long. The CDR3 region has the DNA TGTGCCACCGAAATGGACAGCACAGATACGCAGTATTTT. Protein: CATEMDSTDTQYF.